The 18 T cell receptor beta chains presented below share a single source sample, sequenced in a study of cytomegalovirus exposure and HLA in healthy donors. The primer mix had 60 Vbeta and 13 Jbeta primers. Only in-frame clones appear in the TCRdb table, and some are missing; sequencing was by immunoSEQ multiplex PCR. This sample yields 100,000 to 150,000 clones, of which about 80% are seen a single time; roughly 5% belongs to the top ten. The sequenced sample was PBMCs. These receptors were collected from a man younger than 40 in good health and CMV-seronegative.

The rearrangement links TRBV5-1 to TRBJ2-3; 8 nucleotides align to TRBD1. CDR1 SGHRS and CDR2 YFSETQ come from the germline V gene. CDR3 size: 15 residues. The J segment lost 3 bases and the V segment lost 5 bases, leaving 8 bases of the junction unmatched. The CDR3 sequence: CASRRTGIETDTQYF. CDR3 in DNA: TGCGCCAGCAGGAGGACAGGGATTGAAACAGATACGCAGTATTTT.

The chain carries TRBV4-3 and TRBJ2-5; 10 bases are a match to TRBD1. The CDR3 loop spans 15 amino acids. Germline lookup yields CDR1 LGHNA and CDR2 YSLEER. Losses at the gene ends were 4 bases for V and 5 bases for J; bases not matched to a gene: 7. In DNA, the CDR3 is TGCGCCAGCAGCCGCGGGACAGGGGTTCTTGAGACCCAGTACTTC. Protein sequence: CASSRGTGVLETQYF.

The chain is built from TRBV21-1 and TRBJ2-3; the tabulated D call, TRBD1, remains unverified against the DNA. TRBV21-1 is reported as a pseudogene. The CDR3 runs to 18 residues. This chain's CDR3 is CASSKEPDRDIGTDTQYF. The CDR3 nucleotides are TGTGCCAGCAGCAAAGAGCCGGACAGGGATATAGGCACAGATACGCAGTATTTT.

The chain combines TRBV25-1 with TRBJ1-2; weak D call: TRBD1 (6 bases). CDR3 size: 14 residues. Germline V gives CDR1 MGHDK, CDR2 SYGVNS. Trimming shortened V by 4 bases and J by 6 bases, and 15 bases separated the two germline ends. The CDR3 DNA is TGTGCCAGCAGTGTTACAGGGAGTCGCCATGGCTACACCTTC. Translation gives CASSVTGSRHGYTF.

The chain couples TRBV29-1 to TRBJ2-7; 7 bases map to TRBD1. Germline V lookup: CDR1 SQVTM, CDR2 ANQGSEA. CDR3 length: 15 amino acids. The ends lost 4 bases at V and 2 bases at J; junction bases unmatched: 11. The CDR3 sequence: CSVVFVTGLPYEQYF. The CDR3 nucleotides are TGCAGCGTTGTGTTCGTGACAGGGCTACCCTACGAGCAGTACTTC.

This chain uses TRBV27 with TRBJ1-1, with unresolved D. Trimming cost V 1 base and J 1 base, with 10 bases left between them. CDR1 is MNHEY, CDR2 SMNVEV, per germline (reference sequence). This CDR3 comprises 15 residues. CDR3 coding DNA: TGTGCCAGCAGTTTATATCGCGGCAAGAACACTGAAGCTTTCTTT. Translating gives CASSLYRGKNTEAFF.

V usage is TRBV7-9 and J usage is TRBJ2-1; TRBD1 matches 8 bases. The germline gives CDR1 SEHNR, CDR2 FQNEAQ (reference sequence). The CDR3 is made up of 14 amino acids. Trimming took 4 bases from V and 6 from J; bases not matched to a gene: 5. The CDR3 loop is CASSWAGGSNEQFF. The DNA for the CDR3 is TGTGCCAGCAGCTGGGCAGGGGGCTCCAATGAGCAGTTCTTC.

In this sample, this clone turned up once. The CDR3 here is CASTPWAGETQYF. CDR3 bases: TGTGCCAGCACCCCCTGGGCCGGAGAGACCCAGTACTTC. This chain uses TRBV5-6 with TRBJ2-5; D is uncertain. Trimming shortened V by 6 bases and J by 4 bases, and 13 bases separated the two germline ends. Germline V lookup: CDR1 SGHDT, CDR2 YYEEEE. The CDR3 extends over 13 amino acids.

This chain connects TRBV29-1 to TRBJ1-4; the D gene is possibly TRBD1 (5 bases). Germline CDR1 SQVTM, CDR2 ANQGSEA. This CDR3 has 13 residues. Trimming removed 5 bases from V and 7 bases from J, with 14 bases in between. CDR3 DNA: TGCAGCGTTTCGCTCCAGGGCTTTGAAAAACTGTTTTTT. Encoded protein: CSVSLQGFEKLFF.

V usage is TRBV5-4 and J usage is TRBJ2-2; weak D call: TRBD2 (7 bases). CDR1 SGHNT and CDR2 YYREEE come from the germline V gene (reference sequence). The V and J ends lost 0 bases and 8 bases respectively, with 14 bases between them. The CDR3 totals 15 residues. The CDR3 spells CASSLAGGIEGELFF. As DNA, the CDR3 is TGTGCCAGCAGCTTGGCGGGGGGCATCGAGGGGGAGCTGTTTTTT.

This CDR3 reads CASSQLNTEAFF. The CDR3, as DNA: TGTGCCAGCAGTCAGTTGAACACTGAAGCTTTCTTT. The V call is TRBV6-5, the J call TRBJ1-1; no definite D call. CDR1 and CDR2 (germline): MNHEY, SVGAGI. The CDR3 runs 12 residues. V dropped 5 bases and J dropped 0 bases, with 4 bases sitting between them.

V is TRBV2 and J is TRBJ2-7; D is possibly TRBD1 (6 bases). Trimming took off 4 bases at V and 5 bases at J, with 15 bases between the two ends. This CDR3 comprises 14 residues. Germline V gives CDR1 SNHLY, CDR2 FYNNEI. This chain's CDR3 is CASSAQGGPDEQYF. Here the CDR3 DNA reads TGTGCCAGCAGTGCCCAAGGGGGTCCCGACGAGCAGTACTTC.

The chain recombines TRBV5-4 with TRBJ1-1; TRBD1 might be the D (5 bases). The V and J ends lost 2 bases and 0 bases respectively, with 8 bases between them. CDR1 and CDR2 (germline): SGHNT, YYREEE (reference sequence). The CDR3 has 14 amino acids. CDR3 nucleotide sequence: TGTGCCAGCAGCTTAGACAGCATGAACACTGAAGCTTTCTTT. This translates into CASSLDSMNTEAFF.

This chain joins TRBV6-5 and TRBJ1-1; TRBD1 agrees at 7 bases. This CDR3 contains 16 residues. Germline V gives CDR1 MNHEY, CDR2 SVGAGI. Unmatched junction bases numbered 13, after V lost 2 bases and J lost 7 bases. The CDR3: CASSYRGPYSEGEAFF. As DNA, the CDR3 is TGTGCCAGCAGTTACAGGGGGCCCTACTCAGAGGGTGAAGCTTTCTTT.

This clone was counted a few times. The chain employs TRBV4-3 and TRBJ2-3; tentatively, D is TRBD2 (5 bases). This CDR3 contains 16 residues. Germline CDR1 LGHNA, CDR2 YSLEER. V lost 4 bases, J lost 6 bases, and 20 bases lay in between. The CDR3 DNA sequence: TGCGCCAGCAGCCTTACCGGTCTAGGGAGTTTGGATACGCAGTATTTT. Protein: CASSLTGLGSLDTQYF.

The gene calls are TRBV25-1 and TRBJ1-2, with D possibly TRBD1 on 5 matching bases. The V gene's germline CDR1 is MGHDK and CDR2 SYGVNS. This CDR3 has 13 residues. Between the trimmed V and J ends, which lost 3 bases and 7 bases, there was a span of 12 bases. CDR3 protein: CASSDTWQGGYTF. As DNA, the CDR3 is TGTGCCAGCAGTGACACTTGGCAGGGTGGCTACACCTTC.

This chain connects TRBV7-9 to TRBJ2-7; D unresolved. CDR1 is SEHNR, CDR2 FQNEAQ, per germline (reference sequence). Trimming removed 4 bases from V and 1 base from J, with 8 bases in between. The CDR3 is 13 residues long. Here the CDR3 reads CASSSPRSYEQYF. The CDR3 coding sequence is TGTGCCAGCAGCTCCCCGAGGTCCTACGAGCAGTACTTC.

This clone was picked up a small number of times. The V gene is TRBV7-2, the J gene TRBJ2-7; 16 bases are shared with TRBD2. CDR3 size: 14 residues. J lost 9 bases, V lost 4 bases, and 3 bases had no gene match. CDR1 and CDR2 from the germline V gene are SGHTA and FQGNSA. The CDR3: CASSYGTSGGGQYF. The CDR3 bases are TGTGCCAGCAGCTACGGGACTAGCGGGGGGGGGCAGTACTTC. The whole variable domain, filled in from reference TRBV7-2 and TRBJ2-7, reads GAGVSQSPSNKVTEKGKDVELRCDPISGHTALYWYRQSLGQGLEFLIYFQGNSAPDKSGLPSDRFSAERTGGSVSTLTIQRTQQEDSAVYLCASSYGTSGGGQYFGPGTRLTVT.